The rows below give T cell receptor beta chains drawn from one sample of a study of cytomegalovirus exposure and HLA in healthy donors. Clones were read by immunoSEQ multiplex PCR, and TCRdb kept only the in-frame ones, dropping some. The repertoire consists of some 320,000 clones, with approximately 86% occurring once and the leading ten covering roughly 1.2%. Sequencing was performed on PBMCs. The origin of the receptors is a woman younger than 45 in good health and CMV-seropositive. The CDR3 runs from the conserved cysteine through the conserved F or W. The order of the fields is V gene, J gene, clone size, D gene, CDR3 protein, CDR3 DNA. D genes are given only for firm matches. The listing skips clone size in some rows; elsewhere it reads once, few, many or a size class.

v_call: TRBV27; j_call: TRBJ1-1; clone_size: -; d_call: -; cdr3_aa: CASSSPGATEAFF; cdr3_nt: TGTGCCAGCAGTTCTCCGGGGGCGACTGAAGCTTTCTTT
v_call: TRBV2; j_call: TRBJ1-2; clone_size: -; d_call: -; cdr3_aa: CASSEGYSVNYGYTF; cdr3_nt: TGTGCCAGCAGTGAAGGGTATTCAGTGAACTATGGCTACACCTTC
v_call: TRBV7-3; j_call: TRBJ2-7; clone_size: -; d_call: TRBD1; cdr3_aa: CASSSDRGDEQYF; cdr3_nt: TGTGCCAGCAGCTCCGACAGGGGAGACGAGCAGTACTTC
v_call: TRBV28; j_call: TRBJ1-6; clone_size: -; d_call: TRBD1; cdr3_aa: CASSWGTGGSPLHF; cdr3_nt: TGTGCCAGCAGCTGGGGGACAGGGGGTTCACCCCTCCACTTT
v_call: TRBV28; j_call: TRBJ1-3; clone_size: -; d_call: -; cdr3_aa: CASSTPDPSGNTIYF; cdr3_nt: TGTGCCAGCAGTACTCCAGATCCCTCTGGAAACACCATATATTTT
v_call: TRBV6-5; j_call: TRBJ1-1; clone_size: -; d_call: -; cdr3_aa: CASSYYAGGAEAFF; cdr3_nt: TGTGCCAGCAGTTACTACGCGGGTGGCGCTGAAGCTTTCTTT
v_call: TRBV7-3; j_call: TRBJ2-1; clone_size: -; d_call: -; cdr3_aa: CASSLTPQGSEQFF; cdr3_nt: TGTGCCAGCAGCTTAACCCCACAGGGATCTGAGCAGTTCTTC
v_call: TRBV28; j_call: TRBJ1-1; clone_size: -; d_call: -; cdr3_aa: CASSLSLPNTEAFF; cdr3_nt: TGTGCCAGCAGTTTATCCCTACCGAACACTGAAGCTTTCTTT
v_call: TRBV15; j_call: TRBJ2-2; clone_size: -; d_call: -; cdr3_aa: CATSRGQDLITGELFF; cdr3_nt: TGTGCCACCAGCAGAGGACAGGACCTAATCACCGGGGAGCTGTTTTTT
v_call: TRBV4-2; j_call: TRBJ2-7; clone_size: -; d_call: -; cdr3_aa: CASTQSGSGAYEQYF; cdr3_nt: TGTGCCAGCACCCAATCGGGATCGGGGGCCTACGAGCAGTACTTC
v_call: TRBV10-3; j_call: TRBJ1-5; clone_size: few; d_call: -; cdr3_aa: CAISESGQGNQPQHF; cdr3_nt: TGTGCCATCAGTGAGTCCGGGCAGGGAAATCAGCCCCAGCATTTT
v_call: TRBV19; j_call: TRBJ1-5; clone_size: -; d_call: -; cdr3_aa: CASRSTRQNQPQHF; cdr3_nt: TGTGCCAGTAGATCCACACGGCAAAATCAGCCCCAGCATTTT
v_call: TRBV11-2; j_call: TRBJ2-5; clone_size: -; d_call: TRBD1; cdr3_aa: CASSLSTGQETQYF; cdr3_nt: TGTGCCAGCAGCTTATCGACAGGGCAAGAGACCCAGTACTTC
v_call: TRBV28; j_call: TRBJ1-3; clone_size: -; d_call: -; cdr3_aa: CASSLADDSGNTIYF; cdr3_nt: TGTGCCAGCAGTTTAGCCGATGACTCTGGAAACACCATATATTTT
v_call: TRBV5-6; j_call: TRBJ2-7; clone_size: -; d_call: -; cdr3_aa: CASSLLAYEQYF; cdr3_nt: TGTGCCAGCAGCTTGTTGGCCTACGAGCAGTACTTC
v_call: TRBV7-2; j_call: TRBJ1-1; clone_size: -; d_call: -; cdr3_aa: CASSSGRVTTEAFF; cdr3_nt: TGTGCCAGCAGCTCTGGCAGGGTGACCACTGAAGCTTTCTTT
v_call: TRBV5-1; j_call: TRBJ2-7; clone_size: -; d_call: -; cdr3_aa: CASSLVGVGIDEQYF; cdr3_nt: TGCGCCAGCAGCTTGGTAGGGGTTGGGATTGACGAGCAGTACTTC
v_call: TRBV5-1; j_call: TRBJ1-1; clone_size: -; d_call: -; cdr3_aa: CASSFNTDTEAFF; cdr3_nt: TGCGCCAGCAGCTTTAATACAGACACTGAAGCTTTCTTT
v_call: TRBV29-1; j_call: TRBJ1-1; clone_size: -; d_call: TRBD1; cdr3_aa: CSASDRGLNTEAFF; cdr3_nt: TGCAGCGCTTCGGACAGGGGGTTGAACACTGAAGCTTTCTTT
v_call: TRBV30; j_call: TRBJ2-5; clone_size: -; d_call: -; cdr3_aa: CAWGLTSETQYF; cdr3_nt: TGTGCCTGGGGACTAACCTCAGAGACCCAGTACTTC
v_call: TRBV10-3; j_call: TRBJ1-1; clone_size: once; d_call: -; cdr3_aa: CAISEKENTEAFF; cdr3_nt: TGTGCCATCAGTGAGAAGGAGAACACTGAAGCTTTCTTT
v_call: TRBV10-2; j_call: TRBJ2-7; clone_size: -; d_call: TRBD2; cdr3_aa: CASSEFGAGLAGIITYEQYF; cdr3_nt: TGCGCCAGCAGTGAATTTGGGGCCGGACTAGCGGGAATTATCACCTACGAGCAGTACTTC
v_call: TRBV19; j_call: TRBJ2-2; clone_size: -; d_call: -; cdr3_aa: CASSMKPGGTGELFF; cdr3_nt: TGTGCCAGTAGTATGAAACCAGGGGGGACCGGGGAGCTGTTTTTT
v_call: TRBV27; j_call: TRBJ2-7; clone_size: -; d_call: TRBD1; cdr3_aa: CASSTRDRAIPSSYEQYF; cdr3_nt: TGTGCCAGCTCGACCCGGGACAGGGCCATACCTAGCTCCTACGAGCAGTACTTC
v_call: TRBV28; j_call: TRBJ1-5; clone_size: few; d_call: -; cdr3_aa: CASRTVLGSNQPQHF; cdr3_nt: TGTGCCAGCAGAACCGTCTTGGGCAGCAATCAGCCCCAGCATTTT
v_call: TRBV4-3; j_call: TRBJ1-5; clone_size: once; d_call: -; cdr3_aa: CASSQDPIGGRNQPQHF; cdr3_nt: TGCGCCAGCAGCCAAGATCCCATCGGGGGCCGGAATCAGCCCCAGCATTTT
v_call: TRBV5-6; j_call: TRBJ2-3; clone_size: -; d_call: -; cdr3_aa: CASSLPSRDPDTQYF; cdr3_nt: TGTGCCAGCAGCTTACCGAGCCGGGACCCAGATACGCAGTATTTT
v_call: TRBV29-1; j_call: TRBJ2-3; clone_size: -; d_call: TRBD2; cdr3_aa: CSVEDPLAGGGADTQYF; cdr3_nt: TGCAGCGTTGAAGATCCCCTAGCGGGAGGAGGGGCAGATACGCAGTATTTT
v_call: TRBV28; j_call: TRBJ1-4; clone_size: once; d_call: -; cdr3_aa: CASSLYQGEKLFF; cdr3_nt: TGTGCCAGCAGTTTGTACCAGGGTGAAAAACTGTTTTTT
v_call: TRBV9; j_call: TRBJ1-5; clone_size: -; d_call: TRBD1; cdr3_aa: CASSGGQINQPQHF; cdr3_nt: TGTGCCAGCAGCGGGGGACAGATCAATCAGCCCCAGCATTTT
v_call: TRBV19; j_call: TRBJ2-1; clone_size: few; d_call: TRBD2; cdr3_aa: CASSKREHVADEQFF; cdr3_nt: TGTGCCAGTAGTAAGCGGGAGCATGTCGCGGATGAGCAGTTCTTC